The 5 T cell receptor beta chains below were found in one sample sequenced in a study of response to subunit inactivated influenza vaccine. TCRdb re-called the RT-PCR reads through MiXCR, storing one row per CDR3 protein. The data contain 500,000 to 550,000 distinct CDR3 sequences, roughly 8.2% of them singletons. Sequenced material: PBMCs from blood, taken roughly 24 months after vaccination. These receptors were obtained from a man between 50 and 75 years old who received an inactivated influenza vaccine.

This clonotype was detected only a few times. The CDR3 nucleotides are TGCAGTGCCGAGACTAGCCAGACCTACAATGAGCAGTTCTTC. This gives the protein CSAETSQTYNEQFF. This rearrangement joins TRBV20-1 to TRBJ2-1, with 7 bases lining up with TRBD2. This CDR3 comprises 14 residues. V was clipped by 6 bases and J by 2 bases; unmatched bases: 7. Per germline, CDR1 DFQATT and CDR2 SNEGSKA (reference sequence).

This clonotype was detected ten times or more. V and J are TRBV6-2 or TRBV6-3 and TRBJ2-1; D is unclear. There are 17 residues in the CDR3. Germline CDR1 reads MNHEY; CDR2 reads SVGEGT. V lost 2 bases and J 0 bases, leaving 14 bases between the germline ends. CDR3 bases: TGTGCCAGCAGTTACCACCTTAGCAGGAGCTCCTACAATGAGCAGTTCTTC. Protein product: CASSYHLSRSSYNEQFF.

In its sample, this clonotype was seen a few times. The chain couples TRBV24-1 to TRBJ2-5; no definite D call. The CDR3 runs 15 residues. CDR1 and CDR2 (germline): KGHDR, SFDVKD. Deletions cut 4 bases from V and 1 base from J, with 12 bases between. CDR3 amino acids: CATSDPLQIQETQYF. In DNA, the CDR3 is TGTGCCACCAGTGACCCCCTCCAGATCCAAGAGACCCAGTACTTC.

The V and J genes are TRBV6-1 and TRBJ2-3, with 11 bases matching TRBD2. Trimming took 6 bases from V and 0 from J; bases not matched to a gene: 2. Germline CDR1 and CDR2: MNHNS and SASEGT. The CDR3 length is 15 residues. This CDR3 is CASRLAGASTDTQYF. The DNA of the CDR3 is TGTGCCAGCAGACTAGCGGGGGCGAGCACAGATACGCAGTATTTT.

Many counts were recorded for this clonotype. The chain recombines TRBV2 with TRBJ2-2; a possible D gene is TRBD2 (5 bases). This CDR3 is built from 15 residues. Trimming pared 8 bases from V and 0 bases from J, leaving 13 bases between. Germline V gene data show CDR1 as SNHLY and CDR2 as FYNNEI. CDR3 region: CASAGAKANTGELFF. CDR3 sequence (DNA): TGTGCCAGCGCGGGTGCAAAAGCGAACACCGGGGAGCTGTTTTTT. Full variable domain (rest looked up from reference TRBV2 and TRBJ2-2): EPEVTQTPSHQVTQMGQEVILRCVPISNHLYFYWYRQILGQKVEFLVSFYNNEISEKSEIFDDQFSVERPDGSNFTLKIRSTKLEDSAMYFCASAGAKANTGELFFGEGSRLTVL.